This is a list of T cell receptor beta chains from one sample in a study of T cells in Graves' hyperthyroidism and ophthalmopathy. TCRdb ran MiXCR on the multiplex PCR reads and lists one entry per CDR3 protein. This sample has hundreds of thousands of distinct CDR3 sequences, with around 15% found just once. What was sequenced was blood. All receptors come from a young woman with Graves' hyperthyroidism. Both conserved end residues are part of each CDR3. The D gene is left open where the match is weak. A clone size is listed for some rows: how often the clone was seen (once, few, many), or a class if it is expanded.

d_call,v_call,j_call,clone_size,cdr3_aa,cdr3_nt
TRBD2,TRBV3-1,TRBJ2-1,few,CASSQSASGRGDEQFF,TGTGCCAGCAGCCAAAGTGCTAGCGGGAGGGGTGATGAGCAGTTCTTC
TRBD1,TRBV28,TRBJ2-7,many,CASSLTGGSTYEQYF,TGTGCCAGCAGCCTCACAGGGGGATCTACTTACGAGCAGTACTTC
.,TRBV2,TRBJ1-1,few,CARHLNTEAFF,TGTGCCAGACACTTGAACACTGAAGCTTTCTTT
.,TRBV12-3/TRBV12-4,TRBJ1-2,.,CASSSRWAETHYGYTF,TGTGCCAGCAGCTCGCGCTGGGCGGAAACCCACTATGGCTACACCTTC
TRBD1,TRBV15,TRBJ1-4,few,CATGGGTGAGKLFF,TGTGCCACCGGGGGGGGGACAGGGGCCGGAAAACTGTTTTTT
TRBD2,TRBV2,TRBJ2-7,many,CAIRSGTSGSRSEQYF,TGTGCCATCCGATCCGGGACTAGCGGGAGTAGGAGCGAGCAGTACTTC
.,TRBV11-2,TRBJ2-7,many,CASSPTRPAYEQYF,TGTGCCAGCAGCCCGACTAGGCCTGCCTACGAGCAGTACTTC
.,TRBV5-6,TRBJ1-5,.,CASSEGLRNQPQHF,TGTGCCAGCAGTGAGGGACTCCGGAATCAGCCCCAGCATTTC
.,TRBV19,TRBJ2-1,.,CASSIRTVSEQFF,TGTGCCAGTAGTATACGAACAGTCAGCGAGCAGTTCTTC
.,TRBV19,TRBJ1-2,few,CASNSEGVSRNYGYTF,TGTGCCAGTAACTCCGAGGGGGTTTCTCGTAACTATGGCTACACCTTC
TRBD1,TRBV20-1,TRBJ1-5,.,CSASPDRGSNQPQHF,TGCAGTGCTAGCCCGGACAGGGGTAGCAATCAGCCCCAGCATTTT
.,TRBV30,TRBJ1-2,few,CAWNPGSYGYTF,TGTGCCTGGAATCCGGGATCATATGGCTACACCTTC
.,TRBV12-3/TRBV12-4,TRBJ2-2,.,CASSHPAVPRTENTGELFF,TGTGCCAGCAGCCACCCCGCGGTCCCCAGGACAGAAAACACCGGGGAGCTGTTTTTT
.,TRBV9,TRBJ2-7,few,CASSVSVGGYEQYF,TGTGCCAGCAGCGTATCGGTGGGCGGATACGAGCAGTACTTC
.,TRBV6-9,TRBJ1-2,.,CASSYWGSGYTF,TGTGCCAGCAGTTACTGGGGTAGTGGCTACACCTTC
TRBD1,TRBV27,TRBJ2-5,few,CASLLQWGQGGEETQYF,TGTGCCAGTCTCCTACAGTGGGGACAGGGTGGCGAAGAGACCCAGTACTTC
.,TRBV25-1,TRBJ2-2,.,CASGLGGADTGELFF,TGTGCCAGCGGCCTGGGGGGGGCGGACACCGGGGAGCTGTTTTTT
.,TRBV9,TRBJ2-7,.,CASSEGEKGDEQYF,TGTGCCAGCAGCGAGGGAGAGAAAGGGGACGAGCAGTACTTC
.,TRBV2,TRBJ2-1,.,CASSMPYSSAYNEQFF,TGTGCCAGCAGTATGCCGTATTCGAGCGCCTACAATGAGCAGTTCTTC
TRBD1,TRBV5-1,TRBJ2-1,many,CASSSGTGRRSYNEQFF,TGCGCCAGCAGCTCCGGGACAGGGAGGAGATCCTACAATGAGCAGTTCTTC
.,TRBV20-1,TRBJ2-7,many,CSANPTGNYPYEQYF,TGCAGTGCTAACCCAACAGGGAATTATCCCTACGAGCAGTACTTC
.,TRBV11-2,TRBJ2-5,many,CASSLGVQAKETQYF,TGTGCCAGCAGCTTAGGCGTACAGGCGAAAGAGACCCAGTACTTC
.,TRBV15,TRBJ1-2,many,CATSLGTRNGYTF,TGTGCCACCAGCCTCGGGACACGGAACGGCTACACCTTC
.,TRBV3-1,TRBJ2-1,few,CASSQANARTTPYNEQFF,TGTGCCAGCAGCCAAGCAAACGCACGGACTACCCCATACAATGAGCAGTTCTTC
TRBD2,TRBV27,TRBJ2-1,.,CASSFPSGRVYEQFF,TGTGCCAGCAGTTTTCCTAGCGGGAGGGTCTATGAGCAGTTCTTC
.,TRBV20-1,TRBJ1-5,many,CSARGRRVGRRPQHF,TGCAGTGCTAGAGGCCGAAGGGTCGGAAGGCGGCCCCAGCATTTT
.,TRBV7-2,TRBJ2-5,few,CASNPGPGETQYF,TGTGCCAGCAACCCTGGACCGGGAGAGACCCAGTACTTC
TRBD2,TRBV6-1,TRBJ2-7,.,CASRGTSGYYEQYF,TGTGCCAGCAGGGGGACTAGCGGGTACTACGAGCAGTACTTC
.,TRBV20-1,TRBJ1-2,many,CSASVGTNYGYTF,TGCAGTGCTAGCGTCGGAACTAACTATGGCTACACCTTC
.,TRBV3-1,TRBJ2-1,few,CASSHNTGTNTSSYNEQFF,TGTGCCAGCAGCCATAATACCGGGACCAACACCAGCTCCTACAATGAGCAGTTCTTC
TRBD2,TRBV20-1,TRBJ2-7,many,CSAPTGTSAHLPLYEQYF,TGCAGTGCGCCCACCGGGACTAGCGCTCATCTCCCTCTCTACGAGCAGTACTTC
TRBD2,TRBV7-2,TRBJ2-7,many,CASSPTSSYYEQYF,TGTGCCAGCAGCCCGACTAGCTCCTACTACGAGCAGTACTTC
TRBD2,TRBV27,TRBJ2-3,.,CASSFMGGRSTDTQYF,TGTGCCAGCAGTTTCATGGGGGGGAGGAGCACAGATACGCAGTATTTT
.,TRBV2,TRBJ2-7,.,CASSESSGVLSSYEQYF,TGTGCCAGCAGTGAATCGTCCGGGGTCTTGAGCTCCTACGAGCAGTACTTC
TRBD1,TRBV28,TRBJ1-5,many,CASRERQGRQPQHF,TGTGCCAGCAGAGAAAGACAGGGCCGTCAGCCCCAGCATTTT
TRBD2,TRBV14,TRBJ2-7,.,CASSQDRGTSGNYEQYF,TGTGCCAGCAGCCAAGATCGAGGGACTAGCGGGAACTACGAGCAGTACTTC
.,TRBV2,TRBJ2-4,.,CASSVDSLAKNIQYF,TGTGCCAGCAGTGTCGACAGCCTAGCCAAAAACATTCAGTACTTC
TRBD2,TRBV13,TRBJ2-7,many,CASSGGSGSLYEQYF,TGTGCCAGCAGCGGGGGGAGCGGGAGCTTATACGAGCAGTACTTC
.,TRBV6-2/TRBV6-3,TRBJ2-3,many,CASNLGTDTQYF,TGTGCCAGCAATCTAGGGACAGATACGCAGTATTTT
TRBD1,TRBV6-6,TRBJ1-2,.,CASSYVGRQGATF,TGTGCCAGCAGTTACGTAGGGCGACAGGGGGCCACCTTC
.,TRBV4-1,TRBJ1-5,many,CASSQVKGTNNQPQHF,TGCGCCAGCAGCCAAGTTAAAGGGACGAACAATCAGCCCCAGCATTTT
.,TRBV20-1,TRBJ2-1,few,CSATNYREQFF,TGCAGTGCTACCAACTACCGTGAGCAGTTCTTC
.,TRBV5-1,TRBJ1-5,.,CASKKGDNQPQHF,TGCGCCAGCAAAAAGGGGGACAATCAGCCCCAGCATTTT
.,TRBV7-9,TRBJ2-7,few,CASSSPGAIYEQYF,TGTGCCAGCAGCTCGCCGGGAGCAATCTACGAGCAGTACTTC
.,TRBV18,TRBJ1-1,many,CASSPIGRGPEAFF,TGTGCCAGCTCCCCAATTGGTCGAGGCCCGGAGGCTTTCTTT
.,TRBV24-1,TRBJ1-1,many,CATSDLQQGDRRNTEAFF,TGTGCCACCAGTGATTTACAACAGGGAGATCGGAGGAACACTGAAGCTTTCTTT
TRBD2,TRBV20-1,TRBJ2-1,many,CSAAATSGFYNEQFF,TGCAGTGCGGCCGCGACTAGCGGCTTCTACAATGAGCAGTTCTTC
TRBD1,TRBV6-2/TRBV6-3,TRBJ2-6,few,CASSSRDRSSGANVLTF,TGTGCCAGCAGTTCCCGGGACAGAAGCTCTGGGGCCAACGTCCTGACTTTC
TRBD2,TRBV11-2,TRBJ2-5,.,CASSLDGLAGIETQYF,TGTGCCAGCAGCTTAGACGGACTAGCGGGAATAGAGACCCAGTACTTC
.,TRBV3-1,TRBJ1-5,many,CASSQVWVTEPQHF,TGTGCCAGCAGCCAAGTGTGGGTTACGGAACCCCAGCATTTT
TRBD2,TRBV6-1,TRBJ2-2,few,CASTSASGNTGELFF,TGTGCCAGCACCTCGGCTAGCGGGAACACCGGGGAGCTGTTTTTT
TRBD2,TRBV10-3,TRBJ2-5,many,CASRGLAGAQETQYF,TGTGCCTCGCGGGGACTAGCGGGAGCACAAGAGACCCAGTACTTC
.,TRBV20-1,TRBJ1-5,few,CSARELVLSNQPQHF,TGCAGTGCTAGGGAGCTGGTGTTAAGCAATCAGCCCCAGCATTTT
TRBD2,TRBV6-6,TRBJ2-7,few,CASSYSLAGREQYF,TGTGCCAGCAGTTACAGCCTAGCGGGCCGCGAGCAGTACTTC
TRBD2,TRBV11-2,TRBJ2-7,.,CASSLTSGRRSVGEQYF,TGTGCCAGCAGCTTGACTAGCGGGAGGCGCTCGGTGGGCGAGCAGTACTTC